The 29 T cell receptor beta chains below come from one sample, sequenced in a study of beta chain features in type 1 diabetes. Reverse transcribing all isolated RNA meant expressed TCRB transcripts were sequenced. Assay: immunoSEQ multiplex PCR; the TCRdb copy retains only in-frame clones and omits some. The repertoire includes approximately 330,000 clones, approximately 10% of them detected once, and about 0.014% sits in the top ten. Specimen: naive CD4+ T cells from blood. Receptors were obtained from a woman in her thirties in good health.

In this sample, this clone turned up a few times. The chain recombines TRBV19 with TRBJ2-5; 11 positions agree with TRBD2. The CDR3 contains 16 residues. Losses at the gene ends were 3 bases for V and 5 bases for J; bases not matched to a gene: 8. CDR1 LNHDA and CDR2 SQIVND come from the germline V gene (reference sequence). The CDR3 region has the DNA TGTGCCAGTAGTATTATAGCGGGAGGGCACAAGGAGACCCAGTACTTC. Translating it yields CASSIIAGGHKETQYF.

The V and J genes are TRBV5-1 and TRBJ2-2, with D perhaps matching TRBD1 (5 bases). Deletions cut 0 bases from V and 5 bases from J, with 14 bases between. From germline, CDR1 is SGHRS and CDR2 YFSETQ. This CDR3 is built from 16 residues. The CDR3 nucleotides are TGCGCCAGCAGCTTGGCCGTCGGACACAGGACCGGGGAGCTGTTTTTT. This gives the protein CASSLAVGHRTGELFF.

The chain joins TRBV7-8 to TRBJ2-7, with 8 bases fitting TRBD1. Germline-derived CDR1 and CDR2 are SGHVS and FQNEAQ. The CDR3 length is 15 residues. J was trimmed by 5 bases and V by 6 bases; bases with no gene match: 12. The CDR3 DNA sequence: TGTGCCAGCAGTCTTAGAGTTACAGGGGGTGACGAGCAGTACTTC. Translating gives CASSLRVTGGDEQYF.

The genes are TRBV28 and TRBJ2-7; 10 positions match TRBD1. Germline V gene data show CDR1 as MDHEN and CDR2 as SYDVKM. The V and J ends lost 5 bases and 4 bases, in that order; junction bases with no gene match: 8. This CDR3 spans 15 amino acids. The CDR3 nucleotides read TGTGCCAGCAGTCCGGGACAGGGGATCCCTTACGAGCAGTACTTC. Protein sequence: CASSPGQGIPYEQYF.

The gene calls are TRBV30 and TRBJ1-2; 7 bases are a match to TRBD1. The CDR3 has 14 residues. The germline CDR1 and CDR2 sequences are GTSNPN and SVGIG (reference sequence). V trimming: 7 bases; J trimming: 2 bases; junction bases outside the gene matches: 10. The CDR3 DNA is TGTGCCTACCAGAACAGGGGATTGAACTATGGCTACACCTTC. Translation: CAYQNRGLNYGYTF.

This clone was counted a few times. The rearrangement uses TRBV19 and TRBJ2-1; 7 bases agree with TRBD1. The CDR3 consists of 16 residues. CDR1 is LNHDA and CDR2 is SQIVND in the germline V gene (reference sequence). Losses at the gene ends were 6 bases for V and 5 bases for J; bases not matched to a gene: 13. DNA of the CDR3: TGTGCCAGTAGATCAAGGGGGCAGGGCGCGGACAATGAGCAGTTCTTC. Amino acid sequence: CASRSRGQGADNEQFF.

This clone was seen only a few times. The rearrangement links TRBV29-1 to TRBJ2-1, with D perhaps matching TRBD1 (5 bases). Germline lookup yields CDR1 SQVTM and CDR2 ANQGSEA. The V end lost 5 bases, the J end lost 4 bases, and 12 bases lay between the germline ends. CDR3 length equals 13 residues. The CDR3 region is CSVKRGPYNEQFF. The CDR3 DNA is TGCAGCGTTAAAAGGGGCCCATACAATGAGCAGTTCTTC.

There are a few counts of this clone. The J gene is TRBJ2-7, the V gene TRBV9; perhaps TRBD2 as D (6 bases). Germline CDR1 reads SGDLS; CDR2 reads YYNGEE. CDR3 length equals 15 residues. V shed 0 bases and J shed 4 bases, with 14 bases lying between them. CDR3 residues: CASSVVADDYYEQYF. DNA for the CDR3: TGTGCCAGCAGCGTAGTAGCGGACGATTATTACGAGCAGTACTTC.

The rearrangement links TRBV5-1 to TRBJ2-7, with 9 nucleotides matching TRBD1. With 0 bases clipped from V and 1 base from J, the junction kept 5 bases outside the gene matches. The CDR3 runs 16 residues. CDR1 and CDR2 from the germline V gene are SGHRS and YFSETQ. CDR3 coding DNA: TGCGCCAGCAGCTTGGGGGTCGGGACAGGGTCCTACGAGCAGTACTTC. Residues: CASSLGVGTGSYEQYF.

The chain combines TRBV1 with TRBJ2-7; TRBD2 is taken as the D call from the table, unchecked against the DNA. TRBV1 is recorded as a pseudogene. The CDR3 has 16 residues. The DNA for the CDR3 is TGCACCAGCAGCCAAGACCCCGGACTCGATTCCTACGAGCAGTACTTC. Its protein product is CTSSQDPGLDSYEQYF.

There are a few counts of this clone. The V gene is TRBV6-1, the J gene TRBJ2-7; 8 positions agree with TRBD2. Germline loops: CDR1 MNHNS, CDR2 SASEGT. V was clipped by 6 bases and J by 5 bases; unmatched bases: 9. The CDR3 sequence is 14 residues long. Here the CDR3 reads CASSWSGGLDEQYF. CDR3 sequence (DNA): TGTGCCAGCAGCTGGAGTGGGGGACTAGACGAGCAGTACTTC.

The CDR3 spells CASRPGLAIGGANVLTF. CDR3 DNA: TGTGCCAGTAGGCCGGGACTAGCTATAGGCGGGGCCAACGTCCTGACTTTC. This chain uses TRBV19 with TRBJ2-6; 9 bases match TRBD2. The V gene's germline CDR1 is LNHDA and CDR2 SQIVND (reference sequence). The CDR3 is 17 amino acids. V gave up 6 bases and J gave up 4 bases; unmatched junction bases: 10.

This clone was seen only a few times. The V gene is TRBV14, the J gene TRBJ1-1, with D perhaps matching TRBD1 (6 bases). CDR3 size: 12 residues. Trimming cost V 6 bases and J 1 base, with 6 bases left between them. Looked up from germline, CDR1 is SGHDN and CDR2 is FVKESK. CDR3 amino acids: CASRTGNTEAFF. CDR3 bases: TGTGCCAGCAGGACAGGGAACACTGAAGCTTTCTTT.

Comment on this clone: This CDR3 is also generated by other DNA sequences in the sample. This rearrangement joins TRBV4-2 to TRBJ1-5, with D uncertain. The CDR3 runs to 14 residues. Trimming left V 0 bases short and J 7 bases short, with 10 bases between. Germline CDR1 reads LGHNA; CDR2 reads YNFKEQ. The CDR3: CASSQEGRAQPQHF. DNA of the CDR3: TGTGCCAGCAGCCAAGAGGGGAGGGCACAGCCCCAGCATTTT.

This clone was counted between two and nine times. The chain employs TRBV9 and TRBJ2-2; 7 bases fit TRBD2. The V segment lost 3 bases and the J segment 0 bases; nucleotides outside the gene matches: 5. CDR3 length: 16 amino acids. Germline values: CDR1 SGDLS, CDR2 YYNGEE. CDR3 residues: CASSGWRETNTGELFF. The CDR3 DNA sequence: TGTGCCAGCAGCGGATGGCGGGAGACGAACACCGGGGAGCTGTTTTTT.

The genes are TRBV28 and TRBJ1-2; perhaps TRBD1 as D (6 bases). The CDR3 extends over 14 amino acids. Trimming left V 5 bases short and J 7 bases short, with 17 bases between. Germline V gene lookup returns CDR1 MDHEN and CDR2 SYDVKM. This chain's CDR3 is CASSRPTGTSGYTF. The CDR3 DNA follows: TGTGCCAGCAGTCGACCTACAGGGACGTCTGGCTACACCTTC.

This clone has just a few counts. V usage is TRBV7-8 and J usage is TRBJ2-3; 12 nucleotides align to TRBD2. Germline V gene lookup returns CDR1 SGHVS and CDR2 FQNEAQ. Trimming at V came to 5 bases and at J to 6 bases, leaving 9 bases not matched to a gene. The CDR3 sequence is 16 residues long. As DNA, the CDR3 is TGTGCCAGCAGCCAACCCTCTAGCGGGAGGGCCGATACGCAGTATTTT. Translating it yields CASSQPSSGRADTQYF.

Only a few counts were recorded for this clone. This chain links TRBV28 with TRBJ2-1; 8 nucleotides agree with TRBD1. V was clipped by 4 bases and J by 1 base; unmatched bases: 3. CDR3 size: 15 residues. Germline V lookup: CDR1 MDHEN, CDR2 SYDVKM. The CDR3 DNA is TGTGCCAGCAGTTCGACAGGGGTATCCTACAATGAGCAGTTCTTC. Protein sequence: CASSSTGVSYNEQFF.

This clone appeared a few times. The chain uses TRBV10-3 and TRBJ2-1, with TRBD2 identical over 9 bases. Germline V gene lookup returns CDR1 ENHRY and CDR2 SYGVKD. J gave up 2 bases and V 7 bases, and 6 bases lay outside the gene matches. The CDR3 runs to 15 residues. CDR3 sequence (DNA): TGTGCCATCAAGAGAGCGGGAGGCACCTACAATGAGCAGTTCTTC. It specifies CAIKRAGGTYNEQFF.

This clone showed up just a few times. The chain recombines TRBV25-1 with TRBJ1-2; 8 bases map to TRBD1. The germline V gene has CDR1 MGHDK and CDR2 SYGVNS. The trim removed 2 bases at V and 4 bases at J, leaving 6 bases unmatched. CDR3 length: 15 amino acids. The CDR3 region has the DNA TGTGCCAGCAGTGAACCCGGACAGGGCGGCTATGGCTACACCTTC. Protein product: CASSEPGQGGYGYTF.

V and J are TRBV5-8 and TRBJ2-3; D ambiguous. The length of the CDR3 is 13 residues. V shed 4 bases and J shed 1 base, with 7 bases lying between them. Germline V gives CDR1 SGHTS, CDR2 YDEGEE. CDR3 nucleotide sequence: TGTGCCAGCAGCCCGACTGGCACAGATACGCAGTATTTT. This codes for CASSPTGTDTQYF.

The chain couples TRBV18 to TRBJ2-7; TRBD2 is a possible D gene (6 bases). The CDR3 is made up of 14 amino acids. Between the trimmed V and J ends, which lost 4 bases and 4 bases, there was a span of 14 bases. Germline CDR1 and CDR2: KGHSH and LQKENI. The CDR3 coding sequence is TGTGCCAGCTCACGTCCGGGACTTAAATACGAGCAGTACTTC. Amino acids: CASSRPGLKYEQYF.

V and J are TRBV5-1 and TRBJ2-7; 10 bases agree with TRBD1. CDR1 is SGHRS and CDR2 is YFSETQ in the germline V gene. This CDR3 has 16 amino acids. Unmatched junction bases numbered 9, after V lost 4 bases and J lost 2 bases. Here the CDR3 reads CASSNPGQGGPYEQYF. The DNA of the CDR3 is TGCGCCAGCAGCAACCCCGGACAGGGGGGCCCCTACGAGCAGTACTTC.

This clone was seen a few times. This sequence joins TRBV6-5 and TRBJ1-2; 7 bases align to TRBD1. The V segment lost 9 bases and the J segment 2 bases; nucleotides outside the gene matches: 6. Germline CDR1 reads MNHEY; CDR2 reads SVGAGI. The CDR3 is 13 amino acids. The CDR3: CASIDRVNYGYTF. The CDR3 DNA sequence: TGTGCCAGTATAGACAGGGTCAACTATGGCTACACCTTC.

This clone was seen more than once but under ten times. The genes are TRBV7-2 and TRBJ2-5, with TRBD2 identical over 8 bases. CDR3 length: 15 residues. Per germline, CDR1 SGHTA and CDR2 FQGNSA. V lost 0 bases and J lost 5; bases outside the gene matches: 5. The CDR3 nucleotides read TGTGCCAGCAGCTTAGCAAGGACTAGCCTCGAGACCCAGTACTTC. Translating it yields CASSLARTSLETQYF.

There are a few counts of this clone. This chain connects TRBV28 to TRBJ2-6, with 9 bases lining up with TRBD1. Germline lookup yields CDR1 MDHEN and CDR2 SYDVKM. The trim removed 5 bases at V and 0 bases at J, leaving 8 bases unmatched. CDR3 length: 18 residues. The CDR3 sequence: CASSPRQGEGSGANVLTF. The CDR3 coding sequence is TGTGCCAGCAGTCCCCGACAGGGGGAGGGCTCTGGGGCCAACGTCCTGACTTTC.

This clone was recorded a few times. This chain links TRBV5-1 with TRBJ2-1; maybe TRBD2 (6 bases). The CDR3 consists of 16 residues. Looked up from germline, CDR1 is SGHRS and CDR2 is YFSETQ. V was pared by 0 bases and J by 5 bases, with 15 bases between. The CDR3: CASSLVGDFFNNEQFF. The CDR3 DNA follows: TGCGCCAGCAGCTTGGTGGGGGACTTCTTCAACAATGAGCAGTTCTTC.

The gene calls are TRBV5-6 and TRBJ2-2; 11 nucleotides align to TRBD2. CDR3 length: 17 residues. The trim removed 0 bases at V and 3 bases at J, leaving 4 bases unmatched. Germline assignment: CDR1 SGHDT and CDR2 YYEEEE. CDR3 bases: TGTGCCAGCAGCTTGGAGAAACTAGCGGGAGACACCGGGGAGCTGTTTTTT. Its protein is CASSLEKLAGDTGELFF.

This clone showed up just a few times. This rearrangement joins TRBV5-1 to TRBJ2-5; no clear D. Germline loops: CDR1 SGHRS, CDR2 YFSETQ. Trimming removed 0 bases at V and 2 bases at J, with 8 bases between. The CDR3 is 14 residues long. The CDR3 loop is CASSLGEQQETQYF. The CDR3 DNA sequence: TGCGCCAGCAGCTTGGGAGAGCAACAAGAGACCCAGTACTTC.